This T cell receptor (beta chain) was captured by sequencing in a study of T-cell reconstitution after alpha-beta-depleted transplantation in children. Points from the study as a whole: Hyperexpanded clones declined; after one year, newly produced T cells mostly supplied diversity.

On this clonotype itself: No antigen is known for it.

The TCRbeta library incorporated unique molecular identifiers. TCRdb redid the calling of the PCR reads with MiXCR, one entry per CDR3 protein. This sample carries roughly 570,000 distinct CDR3 sequences, 27% of them seen once, and the ten largest clones take 30% to 40%. The CDR3 totals 18 residues. Trimming at V came to 5 bases and at J to 5 bases, leaving 17 bases not matched to a gene. CDR1 is SGHAT, CDR2 FQDESV, per germline (reference sequence). This sequence was found in a boy under two years old with Wiskott-Aldrich syndrome, due to receive a stem cell transplant. The sample here was PBMCs, taken before TCRalphabeta/CD19-depleted stem cell transplant. The V and J genes are TRBV11-1 and TRBJ2-7; TRBD2 agrees at 11 bases. For the CDR3, the DNA is TGTGCCAGCAGCCTACTTGGTAGCGGGAGGGCCTTGTCGAACGAGCAGTACTTC. It is translated as CASSLLGSGRALSNEQYF.